The 27 T cell receptor beta chains below all came from one sample that was sequenced in a study of regulatory T cells in long-lasting Graves disease. Researchers made TCR beta libraries by using iRepertoire HTBI primers and running Arm-PCR on CDR3 regions. Each CDR3 protein is one row after TCRdb ran MiXCR on the multiplex PCR reads. The data contain approximately 400,000 distinct CDR3 sequences, about 16% of them singletons. Time point reported: newly diagnosed GD, antithyroid drugs for less than 3 months. Extracted PBMC RNA gave rise to the TCR library. The sample in question was peripheral blood mononuclear cells (PBMCs), obtained at new diagnosis, from a patient treated with antithyroid drugs. The source is a female donor with Graves disease.

This clonotype was observed at least ten times. The gene calls are TRBV18 and TRBJ1-4; D might be TRBD1 (5 bases). With 6 bases removed from V and 5 bases from J, the gap between germline ends came to 16 bases. CDR1 is KGHSH, CDR2 LQKENI, per germline. The CDR3 contains 15 residues. CDR3 nucleotides: TGTGCCAGCTCTCACTCTCCGGGACGGAATGAAAAACTGTTTTTT. Translation: CASSHSPGRNEKLFF.

In this sample, this clonotype turned up many times. The chain couples TRBV5-1 to TRBJ1-3, with 7 nucleotides matching TRBD1. Germline lookup yields CDR1 SGHRS and CDR2 YFSETQ. The CDR3 is 16 residues long. The trim removed 6 bases at V and 8 bases at J, leaving 17 bases unmatched. The CDR3 region is CASNTSPGQKTDTIYF. The CDR3 region has the DNA TGCGCCAGCAATACGTCTCCGGGACAGAAGACAGACACCATATATTTT.

This clonotype was seen many times. This sequence joins TRBV5-5 and TRBJ2-1; D unresolved. Trimming stripped 0 bases from V and 10 bases from J, with 11 bases between. CDR1 and CDR2 from the germline V gene are SGHKS and YYEKEE (reference sequence). The length of the CDR3 is 13 residues. CDR3 residues: CASSLDVLSEQFF. The CDR3 DNA reads as TGTGCCAGCAGCTTGGATGTTCTCTCCGAGCAGTTCTTC.

This clonotype was detected only a few times. One base away lies a much larger clone, so this may be a sequencing read error. The chain couples TRBV27 to TRBJ2-5; D is possibly TRBD1 or TRBD2 (6 bases each). This CDR3 is 15 amino acids long. The V gene lost 5 bases and the J gene lost 5 bases, with 18 bases spanning the gap. Germline V lookup: CDR1 MNHEY, CDR2 SMNVEV (reference sequence). CDR3 sequence reads: CASSPHEGGDETQYF. The CDR3 nucleotides are TGTGCCAGCAGTCCACATGAGGGGGGAGATGAGACCCAGTACTTC.

The table lists this clonotype with many counts. The V call is TRBV28, the J call TRBJ1-1, with no clear D. Trimming removed 2 bases from V and 1 base from J, with 5 bases in between. The CDR3 is made up of 13 amino acids. The V gene's germline CDR1 is MDHEN and CDR2 SYDVKM. CDR3 in amino acids: CASSLPPNTEAFF. The CDR3 nucleotides read TGTGCCAGCAGTTTACCTCCGAACACTGAAGCTTTCTTT.

Many counts were recorded for this clonotype. J is TRBJ2-2 and V is TRBV7-8; D remains unclear. This CDR3 is built from 16 residues. The germline V and J ends were trimmed by 0 bases and 4 bases, with 12 bases remaining between them. CDR1 is SGHVS, CDR2 FQNEAQ, per germline. The CDR3 here is CASSLASNRGTGELFF. The CDR3 DNA follows: TGTGCCAGCAGCTTAGCGTCGAATCGAGGCACCGGGGAGCTGTTTTTT.

The table lists this clonotype with many counts. The V and J genes are TRBV6-2 or TRBV6-3 and TRBJ1-5, with D perhaps TRBD1 (5 bases). This CDR3 region has 19 residues. With 0 bases removed from V and 3 bases from J, the gap between germline ends came to 21 bases. The germline V gene encodes CDR1 MNHEY and CDR2 SVGEGT. CDR3 amino acids: CASSYSMVIPGGDNQPQHF. The CDR3 DNA follows: TGTGCCAGCAGTTACTCGATGGTTATCCCGGGGGGTGACAATCAGCCCCAGCATTTT.

This clonotype was recorded at least ten times. The rearrangement uses TRBV11-2 and TRBJ1-6; 7 bases match TRBD1. With 5 bases clipped from V and 7 bases from J, the junction kept 17 bases outside the gene matches. This CDR3 has 18 residues. CDR1 and CDR2 from the germline V gene are SGHAT and FQNNGV. The CDR3 is CASSTTAPGTALNSPLHF. The CDR3 nucleotides read TGTGCCAGCAGCACAACAGCACCCGGGACAGCCCTAAATTCACCCCTCCACTTT.

This clonotype showed up many times. The chain has TRBV20-1 and TRBJ2-1; possibly TRBD2 for D (5 bases). Germline values: CDR1 DFQATT, CDR2 SNEGSKA (reference sequence). V was shortened by 6 bases and J by 4 bases, with 13 bases between the two germline ends. The CDR3 spans 13 residues. The CDR3 sequence: CSALRPGYNEQFF. For the CDR3, the DNA is TGCAGTGCCTTGCGACCGGGGTACAATGAGCAGTTCTTC.

This rearrangement joins TRBV20-1 to TRBJ2-5; D is unresolved. V shed 2 bases and J shed 7 bases, with 14 bases lying between them. The CDR3 runs to 13 residues. Germline V gene data show CDR1 as DFQATT and CDR2 as SNEGSKA (reference sequence). CDR3 nucleotides: TGCAGTGCTAGAACCCGGGCACCGGTGACCCAGTACTTC. Amino acids: CSARTRAPVTQYF.

This clonotype was picked up a small number of times. The genes are TRBV6-9 and TRBJ2-2; 12 bases are a match to TRBD1. Germline trimming cut 3 bases from V and 7 bases from J; bases unmatched to any gene: 6. The CDR3 totals 16 residues. Per germline, CDR1 MNHGY and CDR2 SVAAGI. The CDR3 here is CASSYAGQGAGGELFF. For the CDR3, the DNA is TGTGCCAGCAGTTACGCGGGACAGGGGGCGGGCGGGGAGCTGTTTTTT.

At least ten counts were recorded for this clonotype. The CDR3 reads CASSLSMLTADEQYF. The CDR3 bases are TGTGCCAGCAGTTTATCGATGTTGACAGCTGACGAGCAGTACTTC. J is TRBJ2-7 and V is TRBV27, with D tentatively TRBD1 (5 bases). CDR1 is MNHEY and CDR2 is SMNVEV in the germline V gene (reference sequence). This CDR3 region has 15 residues. V shed 0 bases and J shed 5 bases, with 14 bases lying between them.

This clonotype was detected many times. The chain employs TRBV28 and TRBJ2-1; 10 bases are a match to TRBD2. The J segment lost 4 bases and the V segment lost 5 bases, leaving 5 bases of the junction unmatched. The CDR3 consists of 15 residues. Germline V gene lookup returns CDR1 MDHEN and CDR2 SYDVKM. CDR3 sequence (DNA): TGTGCCAGCAGTCCGACTAGCGGGTATTACAATGAGCAGTTCTTC. Its protein product is CASSPTSGYYNEQFF.

This clonotype was detected ten times or more. The V gene is TRBV20-1, the J gene TRBJ2-4; the match to TRBD2 covers 11 bases. V lost 3 bases, J lost 0 bases, and 7 bases stayed unmatched. Looked up from germline, CDR1 is DFQATT and CDR2 is SNEGSKA (reference sequence). This CDR3 is built from 17 residues. The CDR3 is CSARELTSGRAKNIQYF. The CDR3 DNA sequence: TGCAGTGCTAGGGAACTTACTAGCGGGAGAGCCAAAAACATTCAGTACTTC.

The chain is built from TRBV9 and TRBJ1-1, with D tentatively TRBD1 (6 bases). V dropped 0 bases and J dropped 10 bases, with 13 bases sitting between them. The CDR3 runs 13 residues. From germline, CDR1 is SGDLS and CDR2 YYNGEE. In nucleotides, the CDR3 is TGTGCCAGCAGCGTAGCCCTGGGGGCAGGAGCTTTCTTT. Protein product: CASSVALGAGAFF. Using reference TRBV9 and TRBJ1-1 for the parts outside the CDR3, the full variable domain is DSGVTQTPKHLITATGQRVTLRCSPRSGDLSVYWYQQSLDQGLQFLIQYYNGEERAKGNILERFSAQQFPDLHSELNLSSLELGDSALYFCASSVALGAGAFFGQGTRLTVV.

This clonotype occurred many times. This sequence joins TRBV7-2 and TRBJ1-6; a possible D gene is TRBD1 (6 bases). There are 15 residues in the CDR3. Germline V CDR1 and CDR2: SGHTA, FQGNSA. Trimming removed 5 bases at V and 7 bases at J, with 15 bases between. CDR3 region: CASSISRDTNSPLHF. CDR3 coding DNA: TGTGCCAGCAGCATCAGCCGGGACACGAATTCACCCCTCCACTTT.

Worth noting for this clonotype: No DNA is shown, since the ends of the CDR3 on it are uncertain; the CDR3 is the one TCRdb lists. The CDR3: CASSYSICASSFGEQFF. The chain employs TRBV6-6 and TRBJ2-1. From germline, CDR1 is MNHNY and CDR2 SVGAGI (reference sequence). The CDR3 is 17 residues long, ends included.

V and J are TRBV5-6 and TRBJ2-3; weak D call: TRBD1 (6 bases). CDR3 length: 15 residues. Trimming stripped 1 base from V and 6 bases from J, with 15 bases between. Germline V CDR1 and CDR2: SGHDT, YYEEEE. The CDR3 sequence is CASSLLGQGSDTQYF. The CDR3 coding sequence is TGTGCCAGCAGCTTGTTGGGACAAGGCAGTGATACGCAGTATTTT.

For this clonotype: At one end the junction does not follow the germline gene, possibly because of a read error. The chain uses TRBV20-1 and TRBJ2-2; D perhaps matches TRBD2 (7 bases). The germline V gene encodes CDR1 DFQATT and CDR2 SNEGSKA (reference sequence). The CDR3 totals 14 residues. The CDR3 bases are TGCAGTGCTAGTCGGGGGGCGGACACCGGGGAGCTGGTTTTT. It encodes CSASRGADTGELVF.

V gene TRBV3-2 combines with J gene TRBJ1-5. TRBV3-2 counts as a pseudogene. The CDR3 consists of 17 residues. CDR3 amino acids: CASSQDSHLLHNQPQHF. The CDR3 region has the DNA TGTGCCAGCAGCCAAGATTCGCACCTACTACATAATCAGCCCCAGCATTTT.

This clonotype was counted ten times or more. Germline is not matched at one junction end, which may reflect a read error. This chain uses TRBV5-1 with TRBJ2-7; the match to TRBD1 covers 11 bases. This CDR3 contains 14 residues. CDR1 is SGHRS, CDR2 YFSETQ, per germline. In nucleotides, the CDR3 is TGTGCCAGCAGCTTGGGGGACAGGGGGTACGAGCAGTACTTC. This sequence encodes CASSLGDRGYEQYF.

This clonotype was recorded many times. The CDR3 sequence: CASSQDRAAYNSPLHF. DNA for the CDR3: TGCGCCAGCAGCCAGGACAGGGCGGCCTATAATTCACCCCTCCACTTT. This sequence joins TRBV5-1 and TRBJ1-6; 8 bases align to TRBD1. Germline V lookup: CDR1 SGHRS, CDR2 YFSETQ. The CDR3 spans 16 residues. After removal of 4 bases from V and 2 bases from J, the junction contained 5 bases not matched to a gene.

This clonotype has ten or more counts. The rearrangement joins TRBV20-1 to TRBJ2-3; 7 bases are a match to TRBD2. After removal of 4 bases from V and 6 bases from J, the junction contained 7 bases not matched to a gene. CDR1 and CDR2 (germline): DFQATT, SNEGSKA (reference sequence). This CDR3 comprises 13 residues. CDR3 amino acids: CSAKRTGRDTQYF. Written as DNA, the CDR3 is TGCAGTGCTAAGCGGACCGGGAGGGATACGCAGTATTTT.

The chain joins TRBV19 to TRBJ2-5; maybe TRBD1 (6 bases). Per germline, CDR1 LNHDA and CDR2 SQIVND (reference sequence). This CDR3 is built from 14 residues. Trimming shortened V by 3 bases and J by 0 bases, and 8 bases separated the two germline ends. CDR3 residues: CASSIRGNQETQYF. The DNA of the CDR3 is TGTGCCAGTAGTATCAGGGGCAACCAAGAGACCCAGTACTTC.

This clonotype came up once. This rearrangement joins TRBV5-1 to TRBJ2-2, with 7 bases lining up with TRBD2. CDR1 and CDR2 from the germline V gene are SGHRS and YFSETQ. This CDR3 region has 14 residues. The V gene end was trimmed by 6 bases and the J gene end by 7 bases; junction bases not matched to a gene: 9. The CDR3, as DNA: TGCGCCAGCAATGAACAAGGGAGGGGCGGGGAGCTGTTTTTT. Translation gives CASNEQGRGGELFF.

The table lists this clonotype with many counts. The chain employs TRBV20-1 and TRBJ2-1, with D perhaps given as TRBD1 or TRBD2 (5 bases each). The CDR3 has 16 residues. Germline CDR1 and CDR2: DFQATT and SNEGSKA (reference sequence). Trimming shortened V by 3 bases and J by 4 bases, and 19 bases separated the two germline ends. The CDR3 DNA sequence: TGCAGTGCTAGCAGGCGAGCAGGGACGAGATACAATGAGCAGTTCTTC. Residues: CSASRRAGTRYNEQFF.

This clonotype has at least ten counts. The CDR3 DNA follows: TGTGCTAGTGGTTTGGTAGATCCGAGAGGGAGCACTGAAGCTTTCTTT. This codes for CASGLVDPRGSTEAFF. This chain links TRBV12-5 with TRBJ1-1; D remains unclear. The V end was cut by 0 bases, the J end by 4 bases, with 15 bases between. Germline V lookup: CDR1 LGHNT, CDR2 FRNRAP. This CDR3 comprises 16 residues. The whole variable domain, remainder taken from reference TRBV12-5 and TRBJ1-1, is DARVTQTPRHKVTEMGQEVTMRCQPILGHNTVFWYRQTMMQGLELLAYFRNRAPLDDSGMPKDRFSAEMPDATLATLKIQPSEPRDSAVYFCASGLVDPRGSTEAFFGQGTRLTVV.